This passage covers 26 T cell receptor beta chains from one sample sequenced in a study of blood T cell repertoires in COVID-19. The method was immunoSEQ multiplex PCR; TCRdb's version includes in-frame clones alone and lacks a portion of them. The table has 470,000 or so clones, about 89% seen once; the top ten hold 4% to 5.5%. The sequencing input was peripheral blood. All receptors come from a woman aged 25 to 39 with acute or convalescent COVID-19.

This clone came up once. For the CDR3, the DNA is TGCGCCAGCAGCTCCGGGACACCTGGAAACACCATATATTTT. It yields the protein CASSSGTPGNTIYF. The V and J genes are TRBV5-1 and TRBJ1-3, with a tentative D call TRBD1 (6 bases). Germline lookup yields CDR1 SGHRS and CDR2 YFSETQ. This CDR3 comprises 14 residues. Trimming shortened V by 3 bases and J by 2 bases, and 9 bases separated the two germline ends.

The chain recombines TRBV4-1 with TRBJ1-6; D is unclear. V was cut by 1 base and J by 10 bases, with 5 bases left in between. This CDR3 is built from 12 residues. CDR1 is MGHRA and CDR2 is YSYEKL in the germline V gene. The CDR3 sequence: CASSQVGSPLHF. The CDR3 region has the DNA TGCGCCAGCAGCCAAGTCGGGTCACCCCTCCACTTT.

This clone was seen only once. CDR3 coding DNA: TGTGCCAGCAGCTTAGACCGGACAAACTATGGCTACACCTTC. Protein sequence: CASSLDRTNYGYTF. The rearrangement links TRBV11-2 to TRBJ1-2, with a tentative D call TRBD1 (5 bases). This CDR3 has 14 residues. CDR1 is SGHAT and CDR2 is FQNNGV in the germline V gene. V lost 0 bases and J lost 2, with 7 bases in between.

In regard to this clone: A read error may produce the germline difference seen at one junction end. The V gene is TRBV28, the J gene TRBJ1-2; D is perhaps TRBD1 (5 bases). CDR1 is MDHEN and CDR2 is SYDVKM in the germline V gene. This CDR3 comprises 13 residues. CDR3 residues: CASSMTSGSGHTF. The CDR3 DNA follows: TGTGCCAGCAGTATGACCTCAGGGTCTGGCCACACCTTC.

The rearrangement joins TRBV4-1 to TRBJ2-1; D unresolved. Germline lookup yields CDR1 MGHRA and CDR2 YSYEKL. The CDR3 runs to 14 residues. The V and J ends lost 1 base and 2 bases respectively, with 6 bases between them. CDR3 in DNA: TGCGCCAGCAGCCAAGGGGCTGCCTACAATGAGCAGTTCTTC. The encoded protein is CASSQGAAYNEQFF.

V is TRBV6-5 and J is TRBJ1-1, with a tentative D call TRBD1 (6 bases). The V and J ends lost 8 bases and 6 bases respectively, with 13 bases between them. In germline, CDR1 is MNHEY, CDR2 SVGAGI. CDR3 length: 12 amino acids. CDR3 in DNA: TGTGCCAGCTCGGGACGGACAGCTGAAGCTTTCTTT. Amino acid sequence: CASSGRTAEAFF.

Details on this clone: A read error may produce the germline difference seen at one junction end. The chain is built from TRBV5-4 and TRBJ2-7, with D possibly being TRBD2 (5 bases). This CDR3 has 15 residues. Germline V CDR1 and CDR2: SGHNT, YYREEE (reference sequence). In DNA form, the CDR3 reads TGTGTCAGCAGCCCATACACAAGCACGGGATACGAGCAGTACTTC. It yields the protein CVSSPYTSTGYEQYF.

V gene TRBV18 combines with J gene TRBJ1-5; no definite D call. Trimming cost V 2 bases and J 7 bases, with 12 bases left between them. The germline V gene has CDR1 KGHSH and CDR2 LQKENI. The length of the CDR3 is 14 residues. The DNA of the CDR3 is TGTGCCAGCTCACCATTGCGCGCCGAGCAGCCCCAGCATTTT. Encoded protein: CASSPLRAEQPQHF. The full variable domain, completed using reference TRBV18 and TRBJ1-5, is NAGVMQNPRHLVRRRGQEARLRCSPMKGHSHVYWYRQLPEEGLKFMVYLQKENIIDESGMPKERFSAEFPKEGPSILRIQQVVRGDSAAYFCASSPLRAEQPQHFGDGTRLSIL.

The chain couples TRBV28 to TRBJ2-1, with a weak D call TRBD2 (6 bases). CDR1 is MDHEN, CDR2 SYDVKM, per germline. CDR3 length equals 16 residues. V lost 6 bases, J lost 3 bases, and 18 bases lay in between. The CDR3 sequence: CASRSRDSKYYNEQFF. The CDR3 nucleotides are TGTGCCAGCAGATCCCGGGACTCCAAATACTACAATGAGCAGTTCTTC.

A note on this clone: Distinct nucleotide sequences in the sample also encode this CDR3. The DNA of the CDR3 is TGTGCCAGCAGCCCTCAGGGGGACACTGAAGCTTTCTTT. Protein product: CASSPQGDTEAFF. This chain joins TRBV3-1 (or the pseudogene TRBV3-2) and TRBJ1-1; 7 bases match TRBD1. Germline CDR1 is LGHDT and CDR2 is YNNKEL (reference sequence). The length of the CDR3 is 13 residues. J lost 3 bases, V lost 4 bases, and 2 bases had no gene match.

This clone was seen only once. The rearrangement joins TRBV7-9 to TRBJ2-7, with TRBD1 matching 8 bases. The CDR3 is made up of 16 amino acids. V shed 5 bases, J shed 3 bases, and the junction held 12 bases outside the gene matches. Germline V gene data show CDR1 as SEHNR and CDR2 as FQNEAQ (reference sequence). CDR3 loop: CASSGPGTGLNYEQYF. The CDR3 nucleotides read TGTGCCAGCAGCGGTCCCGGGACAGGACTAAACTACGAGCAGTACTTC.

As DNA, the CDR3 is TGTGCCAGCAGTTTCCTATCTGGGGCCAACGTCCTGACTTTC. This codes for CASSFLSGANVLTF. The genes are TRBV28 and TRBJ2-6; D gene ambiguous. Trimming removed 3 bases from V and 1 base from J, with 4 bases in between. From germline, CDR1 is MDHEN and CDR2 SYDVKM. The CDR3 totals 14 residues.

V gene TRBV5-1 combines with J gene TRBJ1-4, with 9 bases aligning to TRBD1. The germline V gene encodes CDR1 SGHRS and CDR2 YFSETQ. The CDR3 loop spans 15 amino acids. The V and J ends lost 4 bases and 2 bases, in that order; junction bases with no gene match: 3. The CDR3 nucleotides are TGCGCCAGCAGCGTAGGGACAGGGACTAATGAAAAACTGTTTTTT. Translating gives CASSVGTGTNEKLFF.

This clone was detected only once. Here the CDR3 reads CASTVRKNTEAFF. The CDR3 DNA sequence: TGTGCCAGCACCGTCAGGAAAAACACTGAAGCTTTCTTT. The chain links TRBV6-5 to TRBJ1-1; no definite D call. Trimming removed 7 bases at V and 2 bases at J, with 11 bases between. Germline V gene lookup returns CDR1 MNHEY and CDR2 SVGAGI. The length of the CDR3 is 13 residues.

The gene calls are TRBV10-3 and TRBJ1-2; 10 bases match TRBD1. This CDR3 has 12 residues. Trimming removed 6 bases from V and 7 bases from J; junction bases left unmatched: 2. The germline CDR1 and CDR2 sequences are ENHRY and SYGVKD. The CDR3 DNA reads TGTGCCATCAGCGGGACAGGGGTTGGCTACACCTTC. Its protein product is CAISGTGVGYTF.

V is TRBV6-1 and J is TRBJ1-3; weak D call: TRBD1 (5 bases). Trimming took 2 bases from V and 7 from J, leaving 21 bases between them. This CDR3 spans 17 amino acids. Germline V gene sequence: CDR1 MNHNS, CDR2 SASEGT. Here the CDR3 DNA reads TGTGCCAGCAGTGAAACTGCAGGGTACAGACGGGGGAACACCATATATTTT. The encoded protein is CASSETAGYRRGNTIYF.

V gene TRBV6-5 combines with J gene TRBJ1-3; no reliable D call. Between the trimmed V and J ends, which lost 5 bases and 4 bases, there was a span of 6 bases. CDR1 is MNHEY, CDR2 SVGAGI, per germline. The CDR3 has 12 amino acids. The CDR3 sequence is CASSPQGNTIYF. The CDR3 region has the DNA TGTGCCAGCAGTCCGCAGGGAAACACCATATATTTT.

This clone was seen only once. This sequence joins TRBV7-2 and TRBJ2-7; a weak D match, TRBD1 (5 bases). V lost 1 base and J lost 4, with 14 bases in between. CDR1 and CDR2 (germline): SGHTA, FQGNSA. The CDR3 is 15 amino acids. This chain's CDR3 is CASSLVELGRYEQYF. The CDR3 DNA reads TGTGCCAGCAGCTTAGTCGAACTGGGGCGGTACGAGCAGTACTTC.

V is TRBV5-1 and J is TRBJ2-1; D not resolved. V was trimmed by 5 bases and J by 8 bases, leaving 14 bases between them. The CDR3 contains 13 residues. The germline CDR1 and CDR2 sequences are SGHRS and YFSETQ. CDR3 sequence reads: CASSPEVGYEQFF. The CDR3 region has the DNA TGCGCCAGCAGTCCCGAGGTAGGCTATGAGCAGTTCTTC.

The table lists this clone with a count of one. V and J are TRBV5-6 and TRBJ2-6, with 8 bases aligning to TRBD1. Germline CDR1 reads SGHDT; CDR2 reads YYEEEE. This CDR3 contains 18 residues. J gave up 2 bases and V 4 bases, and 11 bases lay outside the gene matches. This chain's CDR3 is CASSPRPGGWAGANVLTF. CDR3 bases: TGTGCCAGCAGCCCCAGACCAGGGGGCTGGGCTGGGGCCAACGTCCTGACTTTC. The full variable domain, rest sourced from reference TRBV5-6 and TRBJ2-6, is DAGVTQSPTHLIKTRGQQVTLRCSPKSGHDTVSWYQQALGQGPQFIFQYYEEEERQRGNFPDRFSGHQFPNYSSELNVNALLLGDSALYLCASSPRPGGWAGANVLTFGAGSRLTVL.

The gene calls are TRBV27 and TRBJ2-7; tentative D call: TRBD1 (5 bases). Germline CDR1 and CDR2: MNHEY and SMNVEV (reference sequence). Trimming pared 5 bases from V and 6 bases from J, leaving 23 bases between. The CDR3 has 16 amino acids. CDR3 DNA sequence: TGTGCCAGCAGTCCTTCCCCACACAGGAGAATAAGCGAGCAGTACTTC. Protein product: CASSPSPHRRISEQYF.

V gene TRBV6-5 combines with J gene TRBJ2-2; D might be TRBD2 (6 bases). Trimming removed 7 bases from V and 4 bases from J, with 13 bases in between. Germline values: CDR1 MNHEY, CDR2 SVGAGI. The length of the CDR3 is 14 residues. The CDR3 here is CASTREVGTGELFF. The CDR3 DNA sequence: TGTGCCAGCACCAGGGAGGTCGGCACCGGGGAGCTGTTTTTT.

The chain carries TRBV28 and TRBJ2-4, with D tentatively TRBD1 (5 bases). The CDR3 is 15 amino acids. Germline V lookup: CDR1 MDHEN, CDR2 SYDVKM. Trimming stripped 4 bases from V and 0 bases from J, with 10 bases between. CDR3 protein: CASSSGHLAKNIQYF. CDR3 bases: TGTGCCAGCAGTTCCGGACATTTAGCCAAAAACATTCAGTACTTC.

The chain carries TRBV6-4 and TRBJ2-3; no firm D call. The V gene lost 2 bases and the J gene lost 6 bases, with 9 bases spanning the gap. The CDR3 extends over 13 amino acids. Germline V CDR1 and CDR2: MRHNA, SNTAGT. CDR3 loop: CASSDPPGDTQYF. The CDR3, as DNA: TGTGCCAGCAGTGACCCCCCCGGGGATACGCAGTATTTT.

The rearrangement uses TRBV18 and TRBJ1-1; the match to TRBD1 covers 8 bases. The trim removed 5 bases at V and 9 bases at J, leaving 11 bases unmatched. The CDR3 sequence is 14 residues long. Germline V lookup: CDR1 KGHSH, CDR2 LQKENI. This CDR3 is CASSTGITGGKAFF. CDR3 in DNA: TGTGCCAGCTCAACCGGTATAACAGGGGGAAAAGCTTTCTTT.

CDR3 sequence reads: CASSPQRTGGFNTEAFF. CDR3 nucleotides: TGTGCCAGCAGCCCCCAGCGGACAGGGGGCTTCAACACTGAAGCTTTCTTT. The chain uses TRBV7-9 and TRBJ1-1; 11 bases are a match to TRBD1. V gave up 5 bases and J gave up 2 bases; unmatched junction bases: 10. The CDR3 consists of 17 residues. The germline V gene has CDR1 SEHNR and CDR2 FQNEAQ (reference sequence).